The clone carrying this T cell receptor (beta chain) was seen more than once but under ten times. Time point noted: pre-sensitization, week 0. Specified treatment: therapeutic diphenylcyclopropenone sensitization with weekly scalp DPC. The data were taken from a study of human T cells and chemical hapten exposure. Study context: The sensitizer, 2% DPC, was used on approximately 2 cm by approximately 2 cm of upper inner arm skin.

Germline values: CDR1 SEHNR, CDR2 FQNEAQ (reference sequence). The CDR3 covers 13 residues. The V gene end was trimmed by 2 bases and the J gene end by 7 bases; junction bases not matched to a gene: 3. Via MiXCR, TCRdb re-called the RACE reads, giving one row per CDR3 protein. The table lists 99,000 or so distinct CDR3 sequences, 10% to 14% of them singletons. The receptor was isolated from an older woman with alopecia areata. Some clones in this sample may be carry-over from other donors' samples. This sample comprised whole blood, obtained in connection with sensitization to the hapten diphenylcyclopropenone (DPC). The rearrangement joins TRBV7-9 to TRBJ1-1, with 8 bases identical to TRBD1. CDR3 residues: CASSLQGADEAFF. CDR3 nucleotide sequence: TGTGCCAGCAGCTTACAGGGGGCGGATGAAGCTTTCTTT.